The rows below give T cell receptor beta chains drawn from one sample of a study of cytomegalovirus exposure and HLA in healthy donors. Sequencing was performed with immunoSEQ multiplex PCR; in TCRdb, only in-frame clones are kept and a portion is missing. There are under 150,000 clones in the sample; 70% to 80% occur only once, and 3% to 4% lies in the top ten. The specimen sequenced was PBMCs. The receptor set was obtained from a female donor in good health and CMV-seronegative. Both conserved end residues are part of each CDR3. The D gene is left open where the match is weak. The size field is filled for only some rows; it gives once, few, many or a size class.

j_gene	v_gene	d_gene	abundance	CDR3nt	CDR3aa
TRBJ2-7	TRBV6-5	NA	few	TGTGCCAGCAGTTTGGGGCAGCCCTCTAAGGAGCAGTACTTC	CASSLGQPSKEQYF
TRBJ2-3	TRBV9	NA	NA	TGTGCCAGCAGCGTTCAGGGGACCCGCACAGATACGCAGTATTTT	CASSVQGTRTDTQYF
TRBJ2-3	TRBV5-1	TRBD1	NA	TGCGCCAGCGCCACGGACAGGGGAAATAGGGATACGCAGTATTTT	CASATDRGNRDTQYF
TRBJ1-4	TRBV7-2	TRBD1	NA	TGTGCCAGCAGCTTGGGACAGACCGATGAAAAACTGTTTTTT	CASSLGQTDEKLFF
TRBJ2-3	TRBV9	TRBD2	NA	TGTGCCAGCAGCGGGACTAGCGGGGGGGCAGATACGCAGTATTTT	CASSGTSGGADTQYF
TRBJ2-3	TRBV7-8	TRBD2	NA	TGTGCCAGCAGCCTAGTCGGGGGGGGCCGCACAGATACGCAGTATTTT	CASSLVGGGRTDTQYF
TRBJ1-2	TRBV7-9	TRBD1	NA	TGTGCCAGCAGCACCGGGACAGGGGTCTATGGCTACACCTTC	CASSTGTGVYGYTF
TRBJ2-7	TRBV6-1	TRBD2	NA	TGTGCCAGCAGTGAAGCGCTTCGGGTGGGACTAGCGGGAGACTCCTACGAGCAGTACTTC	CASSEALRVGLAGDSYEQYF
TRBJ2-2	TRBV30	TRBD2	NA	TGTGCCTGGAAGGTCGCGGGAGGGGTAACCGGGGAGCTGTTTTTT	CAWKVAGGVTGELFF
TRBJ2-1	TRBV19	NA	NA	TGTGCCAGTAGTATAGGTTCGCGGGCCTACAATGAGCAGTTCTTC	CASSIGSRAYNEQFF